Sequencing of this TCR beta chain was carried out in a study of a mutant IDH1 vaccine in newly diagnosed glioma. The wider study: The initiation of vaccination occurred 4-6 weeks after radiotherapy alone, or with temozolomide cycles.

The method was immunoSEQ multiplex PCR; TCRdb's version includes in-frame clones alone and lacks a portion of them. The sample contains around 61,000 clones, 75% of which appear only once. Time point here: week 47, end of study. The study gave 300 ug of mutant IDH1 20-mer peptide per vaccine dose, with topical imiquimod. Patients came in for eight vaccinations, in weeks 1, 3, 5, 7, 11, 15, 19 and 23. The CDR3 length is 14 residues. Trimming stripped 5 bases from V and 0 bases from J, with 10 bases between. CDR1 is SQVTM and CDR2 is ANQGSEA in the germline V gene. As regards this clone: Its antigen is currently unknown.

This clonotype was sampled from a middle-aged man with glioma. Here the sequenced sample was PBMCs, taken from a glioma patient whose treatment included an IDH1 peptide vaccine. V usage is TRBV29-1 and J usage is TRBJ2-2; no clear D. Here the CDR3 DNA reads TGCAGCGTTCCATTGGGCCCGAACACCGGGGAGCTGTTTTTT. Translating gives CSVPLGPNTGELFF.